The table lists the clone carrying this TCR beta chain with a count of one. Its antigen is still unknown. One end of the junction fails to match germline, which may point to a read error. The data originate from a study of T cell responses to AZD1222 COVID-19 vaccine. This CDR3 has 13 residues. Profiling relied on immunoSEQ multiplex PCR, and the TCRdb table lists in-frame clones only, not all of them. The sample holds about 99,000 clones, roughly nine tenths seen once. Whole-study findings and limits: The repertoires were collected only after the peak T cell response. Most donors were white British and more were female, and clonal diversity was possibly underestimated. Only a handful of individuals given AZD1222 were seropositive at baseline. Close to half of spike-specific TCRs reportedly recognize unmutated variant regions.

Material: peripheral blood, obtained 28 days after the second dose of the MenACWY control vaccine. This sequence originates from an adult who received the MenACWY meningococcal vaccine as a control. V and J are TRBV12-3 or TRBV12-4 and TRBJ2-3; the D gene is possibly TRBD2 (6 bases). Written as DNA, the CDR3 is TGTGCCAGCAGTGCGGGGAGCACCGATACGCAGTATTTT. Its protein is CASSAGSTDTQYF.